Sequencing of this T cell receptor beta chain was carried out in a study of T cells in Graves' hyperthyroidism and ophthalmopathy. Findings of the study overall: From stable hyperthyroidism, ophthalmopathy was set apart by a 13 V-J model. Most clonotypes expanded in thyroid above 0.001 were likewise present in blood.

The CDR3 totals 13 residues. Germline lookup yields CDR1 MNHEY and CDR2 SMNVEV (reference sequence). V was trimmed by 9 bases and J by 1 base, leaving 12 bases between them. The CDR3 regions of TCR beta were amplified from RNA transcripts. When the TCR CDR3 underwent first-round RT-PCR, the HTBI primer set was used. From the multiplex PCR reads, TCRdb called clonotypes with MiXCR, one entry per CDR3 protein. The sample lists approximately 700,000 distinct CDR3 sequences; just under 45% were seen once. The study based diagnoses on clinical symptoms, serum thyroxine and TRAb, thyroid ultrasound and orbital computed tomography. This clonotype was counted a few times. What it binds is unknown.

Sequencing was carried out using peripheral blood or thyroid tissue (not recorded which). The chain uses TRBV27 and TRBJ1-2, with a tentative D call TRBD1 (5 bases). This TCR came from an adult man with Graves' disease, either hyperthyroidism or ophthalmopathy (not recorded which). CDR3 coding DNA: TGTGCCAGTGCAAGGGGCAATAACTATGGCTACACCTTC. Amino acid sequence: CASARGNNYGYTF.